The T cell receptor beta chain under discussion was sequenced for a study of blood T cell repertoires in COVID-19. Overall study context: The samples span acute and convalescent COVID-19 from the United States, Italy and Spain. Sample material is recorded as cDNA or gDNA derived from T cells, B-cell-depleted T cells, or PBMCs.

As handled by the study authors: Amplifying reference gene primers gave estimates of nucleated cell counts. Sequenced by immunoSEQ multiplex PCR; TCRdb stores in-frame clones only, minus some. The V and J calls and clone size were taken over from that table, and D and trimming were inferred from the DNA. Of approximately 77,000 clones listed, roughly 89% were seen once; the top ten hold about 2.1%. V gave up 6 bases and J gave up 0 bases; unmatched junction bases: 5. CDR1 MNHEY and CDR2 SVGAGI come from the germline V gene. The CDR3 sequence is 15 residues long. The sequenced sample was peripheral blood. The source of this sequence is a man between 25 and 39 years old with acute or convalescent COVID-19. The J gene is TRBJ1-1, the V gene TRBV6-5, with 9 positions matching TRBD1. CDR3 amino acids: CASSWTGAMNTEAFF. CDR3 in DNA: TGTGCCAGCAGCTGGACAGGGGCGATGAACACTGAAGCTTTCTTT.